Below, 12 T cell receptor beta chains from the same sample are listed, as sequenced in a study of blood T cell repertoires in COVID-19. The repertoire was sequenced with immunoSEQ multiplex PCR; TCRdb's copy has only in-frame clones and lacks some. The top ten hold 2.5% to 3% of the sample, which has approximately 150,000 clones, 84% seen once. Sequenced sample: peripheral blood. The source of these receptors is a woman aged 80 or over with COVID-19, enrolled during active disease.

The gene calls are TRBV19 and TRBJ2-1; 7 positions match TRBD2. This CDR3 spans 14 amino acids. The V and J ends lost 4 bases and 3 bases, in that order; junction bases with no gene match: 3. Germline V gene sequence: CDR1 LNHDA, CDR2 SQIVND (reference sequence). The CDR3 protein is CASSTRDYYNEQFF. The CDR3 region has the DNA TGTGCCAGTAGTACTCGGGACTACTACAATGAGCAGTTCTTC.

This rearrangement joins TRBV5-6 to TRBJ1-6; TRBD1 matches at 10 bases. Germline V gene sequence: CDR1 SGHDT, CDR2 YYEEEE. The trim removed 3 bases at V and 10 bases at J, leaving 7 bases unmatched. This CDR3 region has 15 residues. The CDR3 DNA follows: TGTGCCAGCAGCTCCCTCAGGACAGGGGGATCACCCCTCCACTTT. Encoded protein: CASSSLRTGGSPLHF.

The chain is built from TRBV19 and TRBJ2-2; TRBD2 matches at 8 bases. CDR3 length equals 15 residues. Germline assignment: CDR1 LNHDA and CDR2 SQIVND (reference sequence). V was pared by 5 bases and J by 7 bases, with 9 bases of the junction left unmatched. CDR3 protein: CASSPYLAGIGELFF. CDR3 nucleotides: TGTGCCAGTAGTCCCTACCTAGCGGGTATCGGGGAGCTGTTTTTT.

The rearrangement uses TRBV5-4 and TRBJ2-7; 9 nucleotides align to TRBD1. V lost 3 bases, J lost 5 bases, and 6 bases stayed unmatched. CDR3 length: 14 residues. Germline lookup yields CDR1 SGHNT and CDR2 YYREEE (reference sequence). The CDR3 sequence is CASSSRDRDHEQYF. The DNA of the CDR3 is TGTGCCAGCAGCTCCCGGGACAGGGACCACGAGCAGTACTTC.

The chain employs TRBV6-5 and TRBJ2-5; D perhaps matches TRBD2 (7 bases). The V end was cut by 2 bases, the J end by 5 bases, with 12 bases between. CDR1 MNHEY and CDR2 SVGAGI come from the germline V gene. The CDR3 has 14 residues. DNA for the CDR3: TGTGCCAGCAGTTACGGGGGGGCTGAGGAGACCCAGTACTTC. This codes for CASSYGGAEETQYF.

V and J are TRBV11-2 and TRBJ2-1, with D perhaps matching TRBD2 (7 bases). This CDR3 spans 16 amino acids. The germline gives CDR1 SGHAT, CDR2 FQNNGV. Deletions cut 4 bases from V and 4 bases from J, with 17 bases between. The CDR3 nucleotides read TGTGCCAGCAGCTCCCTTAGGCGGGGGCCTTACAATGAGCAGTTCTTC. Protein sequence: CASSSLRRGPYNEQFF.

V and J are TRBV28 and TRBJ2-5; TRBD2 matches at 7 bases. V trimming: 1 base; J trimming: 4 bases; junction bases outside the gene matches: 3. The CDR3 sequence is 14 residues long. CDR1 is MDHEN, CDR2 SYDVKM, per germline. The CDR3 nucleotides are TGTGCCAGCAGTTTATCGGGGGGAGGAGAGACCCAGTACTTC. This codes for CASSLSGGGETQYF.

CDR3 sequence reads: CASSEYRATDTQYF. The CDR3 DNA follows: TGTGCCAGCAGTGAATACAGGGCCACAGATACGCAGTATTTT. The rearrangement joins TRBV25-1 to TRBJ2-3; TRBD1 is a possible D gene (5 bases). CDR3 size: 14 residues. Germline-derived CDR1 and CDR2 are MGHDK and SYGVNS. Deletions cut 0 bases from V and 2 bases from J, with 6 bases between.

V gene TRBV4-2 combines with J gene TRBJ2-7, with 7 bases aligning to TRBD2. Germline V gene sequence: CDR1 LGHNA, CDR2 YNFKEQ. This CDR3 has 16 residues. V shed 0 bases, J shed 5 bases, and the junction held 10 bases outside the gene matches. The CDR3 loop reads CASSQEGGLVGHEQYF. The CDR3 DNA sequence: TGTGCCAGCAGCCAAGAAGGAGGACTAGTCGGCCACGAGCAGTACTTC.

The genes are TRBV6-2 or TRBV6-3 and TRBJ1-5; 8 nucleotides agree with TRBD1. CDR3 length equals 13 residues. Trimming cost V 6 bases and J 4 bases; bases outside gene matches: 2. CDR1 and CDR2 (germline): MNHEY, SVGEGT. In nucleotides, the CDR3 is TGTGCCAGCAGCAGGACAGGGAATCAGCCCCAGCATTTT. Protein product: CASSRTGNQPQHF.

The chain is built from TRBV29-1 and TRBJ2-3; D uncertain. The V gene's germline CDR1 is SQVTM and CDR2 ANQGSEA. V lost 7 bases and J lost 1, with 9 bases in between. This CDR3 region has 12 residues. CDR3 in amino acids: CSARHGTDTQYF. In nucleotides, the CDR3 is TGCAGCGCAAGACACGGCACAGATACGCAGTATTTT.

The genes are TRBV19 and TRBJ1-1; a weak D match, TRBD1 (5 bases). Trimming stripped 6 bases from V and 0 bases from J, with 20 bases between. Germline V gives CDR1 LNHDA, CDR2 SQIVND (reference sequence). CDR3 length: 17 residues. In DNA, the CDR3 is TGTGCCAGTAGCAGACGACCGACAGTCCCCATGAACACTGAAGCTTTCTTT. This sequence encodes CASSRRPTVPMNTEAFF. Filled out from reference TRBV19 and TRBJ1-1, the complete variable domain reads DGGITQSPKYLFRKEGQNVTLSCEQNLNHDAMYWYRQDPGQGLRLIYYSQIVNDFQKGDIAEGYSVSREKKESFPLTVTSAQKNPTAFYLCASSRRPTVPMNTEAFFGQGTRLTVV.